A selection of T cell receptor beta chains follows, all from one sample in a study of cytomegalovirus exposure and HLA in healthy donors. The method was immunoSEQ multiplex PCR; TCRdb's version includes in-frame clones alone and lacks a portion of them. This sample has 50,000 or so clones; over 75% occur once, and the top ten carry about 2.5%. The specimen sequenced was PBMCs. These receptor sequences come from a boy between 10 and 17 years old in good health and CMV-seropositive. Each CDR3 is given without its conserved first and last residue. A D gene is named only where the DNA matches it firmly.

D	J	V	CDR3
-	TRBJ2-2	TRBV6-1	ASSTRYSGELF
TRBD1	TRBJ2-7	TRBV6-5	ASSLTGGSYEQY
TRBD2	TRBJ2-7	TRBV14	ASSQGTSGGMRQY
-	TRBJ2-1	TRBV15	ATSNYGNEQF
-	TRBJ2-1	TRBV9	ASSVGGVSNEQF
-	TRBJ2-3	TRBV7-9	ASSWGGADTQY
TRBD2	TRBJ2-1	TRBV5-1	ASSLRLAGAEQF
-	TRBJ2-6	TRBV25-1	ASSDPRAGANVLT
-	TRBJ1-5	TRBV13	ASSLGQELSNQPQH
-	TRBJ2-2	TRBV5-4	ATTQGTGELF
TRBD1	TRBJ2-7	TRBV5-1	ASTRQGTVEQY
TRBD1	TRBJ2-2	TRBV5-4	ASGEGQGENGELF
-	TRBJ2-1	TRBV6-5	ASSYRFPYNEQF
-	TRBJ2-2	TRBV27	ASSPQGPGELF
TRBD2	TRBJ2-1	TRBV12-5	ASGLVPKTSGAGEQF
-	TRBJ2-7	TRBV15	ATSRDIPAGGYEQY
TRBD2	TRBJ2-2	TRBV7-6	ASSLAGGGTAGELF
-	TRBJ2-7	TRBV20-1	SAPKSDEQY
-	TRBJ1-2	TRBV6-5	ASRLLTGPNYGYT
-	TRBJ1-4	TRBV12-2	ASRLATGRTYSNEKLF
-	TRBJ1-1	TRBV27	ASSTFNWNTEAF
TRBD1	TRBJ2-1	TRBV7-2	ASTSGTGDYNEQF
-	TRBJ2-4	TRBV4-1	ASSQVGVKETLAKNIQY